Listed here is a single T cell receptor beta chain. The V segment lost 5 bases and the J segment 5 bases; nucleotides outside the gene matches: 10. This CDR3 is 15 amino acids long. Germline CDR1 is SGHRS and CDR2 is YFSETQ. These data are taken from a study of blood T cell repertoires in COVID-19. Study as a whole: Specimens from acute and convalescent COVID-19 originated in the United States, Italy and Spain. Sources were T cells, B-cell-depleted T cells, or PBMCs; the material itself was cDNA or gDNA.

In the original workflow: Using reference gene primer amplification, nucleated cell counts were estimated. The repertoire was sequenced with immunoSEQ multiplex PCR; TCRdb's copy has only in-frame clones and lacks some. Clone size and the V and J calls come from that table; the DNA yielded D and trimming. Of under 250,000 clones listed, about four fifths were seen once; the top ten hold around 5%. V gene TRBV5-1 combines with J gene TRBJ2-5; TRBD2 matches at 9 bases. The material sequenced was peripheral blood. The receptor was isolated from a woman aged 65 to 85 with acute or convalescent COVID-19. The CDR3 DNA follows: TGCGCCAGCAGTGGCGGCGGGGGGGCGTGGGAGACCCAGTACTTC. This sequence encodes CASSGGGGAWETQYF.